A single sample is the source of the 25 T cell receptor beta chains below, sequenced in a study of blood T cell repertoires in COVID-19. Clones were read by immunoSEQ multiplex PCR, and TCRdb kept only the in-frame ones, dropping some. In the table there are some 140,000 clones, 70% to 85% of which are singletons. Sequencing was done on a sample of peripheral blood. The source is a man aged 55 to 70 with acute or convalescent COVID-19.

This sequence joins TRBV20-1 and TRBJ1-1; D not resolved. The CDR3 loop spans 11 amino acids. The V and J ends lost 6 bases and 6 bases respectively, with 11 bases between them. Germline assignment: CDR1 DFQATT and CDR2 SNEGSKA (reference sequence). The CDR3 here is CSAWERAEAFF. CDR3 nucleotides: TGCAGTGCCTGGGAGAGAGCTGAAGCTTTCTTT.

The V gene is TRBV9, the J gene TRBJ2-2; 12 positions agree with TRBD2. The germline V gene has CDR1 SGDLS and CDR2 YYNGEE. Germline trimming cut 4 bases from V and 3 bases from J; bases unmatched to any gene: 13. There are 19 residues in the CDR3. The DNA for the CDR3 is TGTGCCAGCAGCCTGACCCCGGGACTAGCGGGTATAGACACCGGGGAGCTGTTTTTT. Translated: CASSLTPGLAGIDTGELFF. The full variable domain, with the rest looked up from reference TRBV9 and TRBJ2-2, is DSGVTQTPKHLITATGQRVTLRCSPRSGDLSVYWYQQSLDQGLQFLIQYYNGEERAKGNILERFSAQQFPDLHSELNLSSLELGDSALYFCASSLTPGLAGIDTGELFFGEGSRLTVL.

The chain couples TRBV24-1 to TRBJ1-2, with no clear D. The CDR3 has 11 amino acids. The germline gives CDR1 KGHDR, CDR2 SFDVKD. Trimming removed 4 bases at V and 8 bases at J, with 7 bases between. CDR3: CATSDHGGYTF. The CDR3 DNA reads TGTGCCACCAGTGACCACGGGGGCTACACCTTC.

The chain combines TRBV27 with TRBJ1-6; 7 nucleotides line up with TRBD1. Germline assignment: CDR1 MNHEY and CDR2 SMNVEV (reference sequence). J gave up 7 bases and V 3 bases, and 3 bases lay outside the gene matches. The CDR3 has 14 amino acids. This CDR3 reads CASSFYRGNSPLHF. The CDR3 nucleotides read TGTGCCAGCAGTTTTTACAGGGGAAATTCACCCCTCCACTTT.

The gene calls are TRBV28 and TRBJ1-1; D is unclear. Trimming removed 3 bases from V and 3 bases from J, with 5 bases in between. The CDR3 consists of 12 residues. The V gene's germline CDR1 is MDHEN and CDR2 SYDVKM. CDR3 DNA: TGTGCCAGCAGTTTTCTTTACACTGAAGCTTTCTTT. As protein: CASSFLYTEAFF.

The chain recombines TRBV12-3 or TRBV12-4 with TRBJ2-7, with unresolved D. This CDR3 is 12 amino acids long. Trimming stripped 2 bases from V and 5 bases from J, with 7 bases between. The CDR3 DNA reads as TGTGCCAGCAGTTTAAAGAGGAACGAGCAGTACTTC. Translating it yields CASSLKRNEQYF.

The chain is built from TRBV21-1 and TRBJ2-7; TRBD1, as called in the table, went unchecked against the DNA. TRBV21-1 is labeled a pseudogene. This CDR3 has 20 amino acids. The CDR3 DNA reads TGTGCCAGCAGCAAATGGGCCCATGGCGGGGACAGGGCGCTCCCTTACGAGCAGTACTTC. Protein sequence: CASSKWAHGGDRALPYEQYF.

This clone was seen more than once but under ten times. V gene TRBV9 combines with J gene TRBJ1-2, with D unclear. The CDR3 is made up of 12 amino acids. Trimming pared 3 bases from V and 0 bases from J, leaving 3 bases between. Germline loops: CDR1 SGDLS, CDR2 YYNGEE. The CDR3 loop reads CASSAANYGYTF. The CDR3 nucleotides read TGTGCCAGCAGCGCAGCTAACTATGGCTACACCTTC.

The V gene is TRBV27, the J gene TRBJ1-1; possibly TRBD1 for D (5 bases). The V gene's germline CDR1 is MNHEY and CDR2 SMNVEV (reference sequence). CDR3 length equals 14 residues. The V end was cut by 6 bases, the J end by 4 bases, with 15 bases between. The CDR3 here is CASRAHPGSTEAFF. In nucleotides, the CDR3 is TGTGCCAGCAGAGCCCACCCAGGGTCCACTGAAGCTTTCTTT.

The CDR3 bases are TGTGCCAGTGGTGGGCAGACCCAGTACTTC. Translated: CASGGQTQYF. This sequence joins TRBV2 and TRBJ2-5; no reliable D call. Between the trimmed V and J ends, which lost 9 bases and 6 bases, there was a span of 8 bases. Germline V gene lookup returns CDR1 SNHLY and CDR2 FYNNEI. The CDR3 consists of 10 residues.

This clone was seen only once. The chain carries TRBV18 and TRBJ2-5; tentatively, D is TRBD1 (6 bases). Trimming left V 5 bases short and J 5 bases short, with 18 bases between. The CDR3 is 15 amino acids. CDR1 is KGHSH and CDR2 is LQKENI in the germline V gene. DNA for the CDR3: TGTGCCAGCTCAGCTATCACAGGGAAGGGGGAGACCCAGTACTTC. Translating gives CASSAITGKGETQYF.

The chain uses TRBV7-2 and TRBJ1-1; no clear D gene. Germline CDR1 and CDR2: SGHTA and FQGNSA. The CDR3 contains 14 residues. Trimming shortened V by 0 bases and J by 1 base, and 6 bases separated the two germline ends. The CDR3 coding sequence is TGTGCCAGCAGCTTAGCCCCAGGGAACACTGAAGCTTTCTTT. Its protein product is CASSLAPGNTEAFF. Complete variable domain (other parts from reference TRBV7-2 and TRBJ1-1): GAGVSQSPSNKVTEKGKDVELRCDPISGHTALYWYRQSLGQGLEFLIYFQGNSAPDKSGLPSDRFSAERTGGSVSTLTIQRTQQEDSAVYLCASSLAPGNTEAFFGQGTRLTVV.

The V call is TRBV30, the J call TRBJ2-3; a weak D match, TRBD2 (5 bases). The germline V gene has CDR1 GTSNPN and CDR2 SVGIG (reference sequence). The CDR3 is made up of 14 amino acids. Trimming left V 0 bases short and J 4 bases short, with 11 bases between. The CDR3 loop reads CAWSVLGLADTQYF. The CDR3 coding sequence is TGTGCCTGGAGTGTACTAGGGTTGGCAGATACGCAGTATTTT.

The J gene is TRBJ1-5, the V gene TRBV5-1, with 7 bases lining up with TRBD1. Germline V gene data show CDR1 as SGHRS and CDR2 as YFSETQ. This CDR3 comprises 14 residues. Trimming at V came to 4 bases and at J to 4 bases, leaving 5 bases not matched to a gene. CDR3 amino acids: CASSPTGPNQPQHF. The CDR3 DNA reads TGCGCCAGCAGCCCGACAGGGCCGAATCAGCCCCAGCATTTT.

V and J are TRBV5-1 and TRBJ2-6; 9 bases map to TRBD1. Germline CDR1 is SGHRS and CDR2 is YFSETQ. After removal of 1 base from V and 0 bases from J, the junction contained 8 bases not matched to a gene. This CDR3 region has 19 residues. This CDR3 is CASSLLGGQGSSGANVLTF. CDR3 DNA: TGCGCCAGCAGCTTGTTGGGGGGACAGGGAAGCTCTGGGGCCAACGTCCTGACTTTC.

The V and J genes are TRBV5-1 and TRBJ2-7; D perhaps matches TRBD1 (6 bases). CDR3 length: 13 residues. Germline CDR1 SGHRS, CDR2 YFSETQ. Deletions cut 0 bases from V and 3 bases from J, with 7 bases between. The CDR3, as DNA: TGCGCCAGCAGCTTGGGACAGGACTACGAGCAGTACTTC. Amino acids: CASSLGQDYEQYF.

The CDR3 coding sequence is TGCAGCGTTATGGCGCGGGACGAGCAGTACTTC. Its protein product is CSVMARDEQYF. The J gene is TRBJ2-7, the V gene TRBV29-1; D perhaps matches TRBD2 (5 bases). The CDR3 totals 11 residues. With 5 bases removed from V and 5 bases from J, the gap between germline ends came to 10 bases. Germline CDR1 reads SQVTM; CDR2 reads ANQGSEA.

The rearrangement links TRBV19 to TRBJ2-7; TRBD2 aligns across 7 bases. The CDR3 length is 14 residues. The germline V gene has CDR1 LNHDA and CDR2 SQIVND (reference sequence). V shed 6 bases, J shed 4 bases, and the junction held 9 bases outside the gene matches. The CDR3 nucleotides are TGTGCCAGTAGCCGGGACTATGGGGGGTACGAGCAGTACTTC. Translating it yields CASSRDYGGYEQYF.

This chain links TRBV7-2 with TRBJ1-5; D ambiguous. CDR3 length: 13 residues. With 5 bases removed from V and 6 bases from J, the gap between germline ends came to 11 bases. From germline, CDR1 is SGHTA and CDR2 FQGNSA. CDR3 amino acids: CASSSRGSQPQHF. Here the CDR3 DNA reads TGTGCCAGCAGCAGCCGTGGGAGTCAGCCCCAGCATTTT.

V gene TRBV9 combines with J gene TRBJ2-1; TRBD1 agrees at 11 bases. Germline values: CDR1 SGDLS, CDR2 YYNGEE. V was pared by 6 bases and J by 8 bases, with 10 bases of the junction left unmatched. The CDR3 is 15 amino acids. The CDR3 DNA follows: TGTGCCAGCACCGCCGGACAGGGGGCGTCGTATGAGCAGTTCTTC. Its translation: CASTAGQGASYEQFF.

V and J are TRBV24-1 and TRBJ2-1; TRBD2 agrees at 13 bases. V gave up 3 bases and J gave up 5 bases; unmatched junction bases: 3. The V gene's germline CDR1 is KGHDR and CDR2 SFDVKD. This CDR3 region has 16 residues. The CDR3 reads CATSDRGLAGHNEQFF. The CDR3 DNA reads as TGTGCCACCAGTGATAGGGGACTAGCGGGACACAATGAGCAGTTCTTC.

Regarding this clone: The junction shows a germline mismatch at one end, possibly a read error. The chain has TRBV5-8 and TRBJ1-6; D might be TRBD1 (6 bases). In germline, CDR1 is SGHTS, CDR2 YDEGEE. This CDR3 comprises 13 residues. The chain's CDR3 is CASSRNRDSPLHF. DNA of the CDR3: TGTGCCAGCAGCCGAAACAGGGATTCCCCCCTCCACTTT.

The chain couples TRBV3-1 (or the pseudogene TRBV3-2) to TRBJ2-5; the D is unclear. The V and J ends lost 3 bases and 1 base respectively, with 3 bases between them. The CDR3 spans 12 residues. CDR1 is LGHDT, CDR2 YNNKEL, per germline (reference sequence). The CDR3 loop is CASSHSQETQYF. CDR3 nucleotide sequence: TGTGCCAGCAGCCACAGCCAAGAGACCCAGTACTTC.

The chain carries TRBV7-2 and TRBJ2-7; D is perhaps TRBD1 (5 bases). Trimming shortened V by 1 base and J by 1 base, and 8 bases separated the two germline ends. The CDR3 length is 14 residues. Germline V gene sequence: CDR1 SGHTA, CDR2 FQGNSA. The CDR3 protein is CASSLDGHSYEQYF. The CDR3 region has the DNA TGTGCCAGCAGCTTAGATGGACATTCCTACGAGCAGTACTTC.

The chain recombines TRBV7-6 with TRBJ2-2; perhaps TRBD2 as D (6 bases). V lost 6 bases, J lost 3 bases, and 11 bases lay in between. Germline V CDR1 and CDR2: SGHVS, FNYEAQ. The CDR3 has 14 amino acids. CDR3 nucleotides: TGTGCCAGCAGACTGGGGGGATACACCGGGGAGCTGTTTTTT. It yields the protein CASRLGGYTGELFF.